This T cell receptor beta chain derives from a study of blood T cell repertoires in COVID-19. Study context: The United States, Italy and Spain were the sources of the acute and convalescent COVID-19 samples. The analysed material was cDNA or gDNA that came from T cells, B-cell-depleted T cells, or PBMCs.

Per the original methods: From reference gene primer amplification, estimates of nucleated cell counts were derived. Here immunoSEQ multiplex PCR was the method, and the copy in TCRdb shows in-frame clones only, minus some. The D gene and trimming were derived from the DNA, and the V and J assignments and clone size from that table. The table has about 44,000 clones, around 90% seen once. This CDR3 has 14 amino acids. The germline V gene has CDR1 LGHDT and CDR2 YNNKEL (reference sequence). Trimming removed 4 bases from V and 2 bases from J; junction bases left unmatched: 5. This TCR was recovered from a woman of 80 years or more in a cohort sampled during active or convalescent COVID-19. What was sequenced was peripheral blood. This rearrangement joins TRBV3-1 (or the pseudogene TRBV3-2) to TRBJ2-7, with 7 nucleotides matching TRBD2. The CDR3 here is CASSRGGETYEQYF. The CDR3 DNA follows: TGTGCCAGCAGCCGCGGGGGAGAGACCTACGAGCAGTACTTC.